This TCR beta chain came from a study of OX40 agonist ivuxolimab in advanced cancers. Findings and limits, study-wide: The study observed clonal expansion of CD4+ and CD8+ blood T cells by week 6 at 0.1 to 3.0 mg/kg.

Germline CDR1 is SGHTA and CDR2 is FQGTGA. The CDR3 is 14 residues long. Trimming stripped 4 bases from V and 1 base from J, with 10 bases between. Libraries were prepared by immunoSEQ multiplex PCR; TCRdb keeps only in-frame clonotypes and omits some of them. Of approximately 68,000 clones detected, about 86% appear once; the ten largest clones hold 0.86%. Comments on this clone: Its antigen is not known.

Sequenced material: CD4+ or CD8+ T cells sorted from blood, taken in a trial of the OX40 agonist ivuxolimab. V and J are TRBV7-3 and TRBJ1-1; tentative D call: TRBD1 (5 bases). The receptor's source is an adult with an advanced solid tumor such as melanoma, head and neck, liver or kidney cancer. The CDR3 region is CASSSRTGNTEAFF. DNA of the CDR3: TGTGCCAGCAGCTCGCGAACAGGGAACACTGAAGCTTTCTTT.